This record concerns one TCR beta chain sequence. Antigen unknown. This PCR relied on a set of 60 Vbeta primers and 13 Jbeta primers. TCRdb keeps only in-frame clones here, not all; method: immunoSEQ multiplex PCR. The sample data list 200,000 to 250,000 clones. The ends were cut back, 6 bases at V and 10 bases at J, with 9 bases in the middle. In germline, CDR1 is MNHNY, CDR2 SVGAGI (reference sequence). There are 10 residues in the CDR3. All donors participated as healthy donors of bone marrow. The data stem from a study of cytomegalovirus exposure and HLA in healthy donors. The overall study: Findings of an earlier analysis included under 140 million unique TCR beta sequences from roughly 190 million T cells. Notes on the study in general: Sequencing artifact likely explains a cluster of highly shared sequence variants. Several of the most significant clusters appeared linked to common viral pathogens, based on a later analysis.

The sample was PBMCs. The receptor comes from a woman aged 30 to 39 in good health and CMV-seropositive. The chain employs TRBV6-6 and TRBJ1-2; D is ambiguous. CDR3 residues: CASRSVDYTF. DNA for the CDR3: TGTGCCAGCAGGTCGGTTGACTACACCTTC.